A selection of T cell receptor beta chains follows, all from one sample in a study of radiation and T cells in renal cell carcinoma. TCRdb keeps only in-frame clones here, not all; method: immunoSEQ multiplex PCR. The profile shows 75,000 to 90,000 clones, roughly nine tenths of them singletons. This specimen was blood, taken from a patient whose treatment included radiotherapy and nephrectomy. These receptors came from a woman in her 70s with renal cell carcinoma. CDR3s include the opening cysteine and the closing phenylalanine or tryptophan.

j_call | v_call | cdr3_aa
TRBJ2-3 | TRBV7-2 | CASSFPTAGGQTDTQYF
TRBJ2-7 | TRBV5-5 | CASSLTGFNEQYF
TRBJ2-1 | TRBV5-1 | CASSLARGDSSEQFF
TRBJ1-4 | TRBV6-5 | CASSYKSATNEKLFF
TRBJ2-5 | TRBV30 | CAWRTSGAGAQYF
TRBJ1-1 | TRBV5-1 | CASSLYRGMNTEAFF
TRBJ2-6 | TRBV5-1 | CASRDSGANVLTF
TRBJ2-5 | TRBV5-4 | CASSLTGGGTQYF
TRBJ1-6 | TRBV9 | CASAGREYNSPLHF
TRBJ2-3 | TRBV29-1 | CSARDLTDTQYF
TRBJ1-2 | TRBV25-1 | CASSSQGNGYTF
TRBJ1-2 | TRBV15 | CATSYQELYGYTF
TRBJ2-3 | TRBV2 | CASGSDTDTQYF
TRBJ2-5 | TRBV5-1 | CASSEGQGPVQETQYF
TRBJ2-7 | TRBV5-1 | CASSFKSASSYEQYF
TRBJ2-3 | TRBV7-9 | CASSPPGLAVVGDTQYF
TRBJ2-1 | TRBV11-2 | CASSSTSGGAREQFF
TRBJ2-6 | TRBV18 | CASRRTGGSGANVLTF
TRBJ2-1 | TRBV18 | CASSPQTSGGAYNEQFF